This T cell receptor beta chain was sequenced in a study of blood T cells in healthy people across ages. The trim removed 3 bases at V and 7 bases at J, leaving 3 bases unmatched. The CDR3 consists of 12 residues. Primed by a sample-barcoded 5' primer and a J-beta primer mix, a second PCR proceeded for about 6 to 12 cycles. One entry per CDR3 protein results from TCRdb running MiXCR on the 5' RACE reads. This table has 600,000 to 850,000 distinct CDR3 sequences, approximately 39% appearing once. There were healthy Caucasian individuals from Russia, aged 6 to 90, serving as donors. This clonotype was recorded at least ten times.

Sequences were obtained from blood. The genes are TRBV12-3 or TRBV12-4 and TRBJ2-7; 7 bases are shared with TRBD2. This TCR came from a woman aged 55-70 years in good health. CDR3 nucleotide sequence: TGTGCCAGCAGTTTTGGGGGAGGGGAGCAGTACTTC. Translating gives CASSFGGGEQYF.